The clone carrying this TCR beta chain came up a few times. Its antigen is not known. Other DNA sequences from this sample encode an identical CDR3 as well. Primers: 60 Vbeta forward and 13 Jbeta reverse. Profiling relied on immunoSEQ multiplex PCR, and the TCRdb table lists in-frame clones only, not all of them. Of some 150,000 clones in the sample, 80% were seen once. The data derive from a study of cytomegalovirus exposure and HLA in healthy donors. Notes on the study in general: Specific recognition of CMV antigens was confirmed in vitro for three chains (all CMV-associated). The investigators catalogued some 160 TCR beta chains as cytomegalovirus-associated. HLA alleles were associated with 15,000 to 20,000 TCR beta sequences in a later analysis at 0.05 false discovery rate.

Donors showed nominal health when sampled, although they likely had unrecorded immune exposures. Looked up from germline, CDR1 is MNHEY and CDR2 is SVGAGI. This CDR3 has 15 residues. Trimming took 6 bases from V and 6 from J; bases not matched to a gene: 9. This clonotype was sampled from a man between 40 and 49 years old in good health and CMV-seropositive. Sequenced material: PBMCs. J is TRBJ2-1 and V is TRBV6-5; 9 bases are shared with TRBD2. The CDR3 DNA is TGTGCCAGCAGGCCTTCGGGACTAGCTGGCAATGAGCAGTTCTTC. Amino acid sequence: CASRPSGLAGNEQFF.